The 30 T cell receptor beta chains below were found in one sample sequenced in a study of T-cell reconstitution after alpha-beta-depleted transplantation in children. The authors prepared the TCRbeta library with unique molecular identifiers. TCRdb used MiXCR to reprocess the PCR reads, holding one entry per CDR3 protein. The repertoire holds almost 20,000 distinct CDR3 sequences, approximately 12% seen once, with around 35% in the top ten. The sequences come from PBMCs, mostly from graft donor cells, collected 60 days after TCRalphabeta/CD19-depleted stem cell transplant. All receptors come from a female patient younger than 10 who had a stem cell transplant for congenital amegakaryocytic thrombocytopenia, so the T cells may come from the graft donor.

The table lists this clonotype with many counts. The V call is TRBV6-1, the J call TRBJ2-3, with D unclear. With 6 bases removed from V and 5 bases from J, the gap between germline ends came to 15 bases. The CDR3 has 14 residues. CDR1 is MNHNS, CDR2 SASEGT, per germline. CDR3 residues: CASRSSFSGDTQYF. Written as DNA, the CDR3 is TGTGCCAGCAGATCTTCTTTTTCAGGAGATACGCAGTATTTT.

This clonotype was counted ten times or more. The chain uses TRBV4-1 and TRBJ2-5, with TRBD2 identical over 16 bases. This CDR3 is built from 19 residues. CDR1 is MGHRA, CDR2 YSYEKL, per germline. J gave up 4 bases and V 5 bases, and 13 bases lay outside the gene matches. The CDR3 DNA reads TGCGCCAGCAGCTACCCTAGGGGACTAGCGGGAGGGCCGTCAGAGACCCAGTACTTC. Translated, it gives CASSYPRGLAGGPSETQYF.

V usage is TRBV30 and J usage is TRBJ1-5, with TRBD1 identical over 9 bases. The V segment lost 2 bases and the J segment 4 bases; nucleotides outside the gene matches: 3. Germline-derived CDR1 and CDR2 are GTSNPN and SVGIG (reference sequence). The CDR3 is made up of 14 amino acids. The CDR3 spells CAWSTGQGNQPQHF. CDR3 DNA sequence: TGTGCCTGGAGTACGGGACAGGGAAATCAGCCCCAGCATTTT.

This clonotype was seen at least ten times. The chain uses TRBV11-2 and TRBJ2-4; D is unclear. Germline V gene sequence: CDR1 SGHAT, CDR2 FQNNGV. Trimming removed 2 bases from V and 0 bases from J, with 14 bases in between. The CDR3 covers 17 residues. The CDR3 sequence: CASSLQQVSEAKNIQYF. The DNA of the CDR3 is TGTGCCAGCAGCTTACAACAAGTCTCCGAAGCCAAAAACATTCAGTACTTC.

This clonotype was found many times. V and J are TRBV5-6 and TRBJ1-6; D perhaps matches TRBD1 (5 bases). Trimming stripped 0 bases from V and 8 bases from J, with 9 bases between. The CDR3 contains 14 residues. Germline V lookup: CDR1 SGHDT, CDR2 YYEEEE. The CDR3 bases are TGTGCCAGCAGCTTGGTTCGGGGGGATTCACCCCTCCACTTT. It yields the protein CASSLVRGDSPLHF. The variable domain in full, completed from reference TRBV5-6 and TRBJ1-6, reads DAGVTQSPTHLIKTRGQQVTLRCSPKSGHDTVSWYQQALGQGPQFIFQYYEEEERQRGNFPDRFSGHQFPNYSSELNVNALLLGDSALYLCASSLVRGDSPLHFGNGTRLTVT.

This clonotype has ten or more counts. The genes are TRBV18 and TRBJ2-3; unclear D gene. Germline V lookup: CDR1 KGHSH, CDR2 LQKENI. The CDR3 contains 13 residues. Deletions cut 2 bases from V and 10 bases from J, with 13 bases between. In DNA form, the CDR3 reads TGTGCCAGCTCACCAGGGTTGGAGTCCGCGCAGTATTTT. It translates to CASSPGLESAQYF.

This clonotype has ten or more counts. The chain uses TRBV7-3 and TRBJ2-2, with 10 bases lining up with TRBD1. There are 17 residues in the CDR3. V gave up 4 bases and J gave up 6 bases; unmatched junction bases: 11. CDR1 and CDR2 (germline): SGHTA, FQGTGA. CDR3 residues: CASSSYPGQGYAGELFF. CDR3 bases: TGTGCCAGCAGCTCCTACCCGGGACAGGGGTACGCCGGGGAGCTGTTTTTT.

This clonotype has a count of ten or more. The CDR3 loop reads CASSGQYTEAFF. The CDR3 nucleotides are TGTGCCAGCAGTGGACAGTACACTGAAGCTTTCTTT. The genes are TRBV28 and TRBJ1-1, with a possible D match to TRBD1 (6 bases). CDR3 length: 12 amino acids. CDR1 is MDHEN and CDR2 is SYDVKM in the germline V gene. The ends were cut back, 5 bases at V and 3 bases at J, with 7 bases in the middle.

This clonotype was detected ten times or more. The chain combines TRBV27 with TRBJ1-2; a weak D match, TRBD1 (5 bases). The CDR3 spans 14 residues. CDR1 is MNHEY, CDR2 SMNVEV, per germline (reference sequence). V was clipped by 6 bases and J by 5 bases, with 16 bases between them. CDR3 in amino acids: CASRGSTAFYGYTF. Here the CDR3 DNA reads TGTGCCAGCAGGGGATCGACAGCTTTTTATGGCTACACCTTC.

Ten or more counts support this clonotype. V usage is TRBV11-2 and J usage is TRBJ2-5, with TRBD2 matching 9 bases. J gave up 2 bases and V 5 bases, and 12 bases lay outside the gene matches. Germline CDR1 is SGHAT and CDR2 is FQNNGV. CDR3 length equals 17 residues. The CDR3 loop is CASSHKGGTSSQETQYF. The CDR3 DNA reads as TGTGCCAGCAGCCACAAAGGGGGGACTAGCTCTCAAGAGACCCAGTACTTC.

The table lists this clonotype with a few counts. The rearrangement uses TRBV7-9 and TRBJ1-1; 8 positions match TRBD1. V gave up 10 bases and J gave up 7 bases; unmatched junction bases: 11. Germline V gene sequence: CDR1 SEHNR, CDR2 FQNEAQ (reference sequence). This CDR3 has 13 residues. As DNA, the CDR3 is TGTGCCACCAGTCGGCAGGGGGCGGGTGAAGCTTTCTTT. This sequence encodes CATSRQGAGEAFF.

This clonotype occurred many times. The CDR3 DNA reads as TGTGCCAGCAGCTTCCCCCGGGACAGGGAGACCCAGTACTTC. Residues: CASSFPRDRETQYF. The chain employs TRBV7-9 and TRBJ2-5; TRBD1 matches 8 bases. CDR3 length: 14 residues. The germline CDR1 and CDR2 sequences are SEHNR and FQNEAQ (reference sequence). Losses at the gene ends were 3 bases for V and 5 bases for J; bases not matched to a gene: 5.

This clonotype has a count of ten or more. V gene TRBV20-1 combines with J gene TRBJ1-2; maybe TRBD1 (5 bases). The ends were cut back, 5 bases at V and 0 bases at J, with 19 bases in the middle. Germline V gene data show CDR1 as DFQATT and CDR2 as SNEGSKA (reference sequence). The CDR3 length is 16 residues. This CDR3 reads CSAFSTAPSPNYGYTF. The CDR3 nucleotides read TGCAGTGCTTTTTCGACAGCCCCCTCGCCTAACTATGGCTACACCTTC.

This clonotype showed up many times. This rearrangement joins TRBV5-1 to TRBJ2-1; D may be TRBD1 (6 bases). V was clipped by 6 bases and J by 13 bases, with 17 bases between them. CDR3 size: 12 residues. Germline V gene lookup returns CDR1 SGHRS and CDR2 YFSETQ. In DNA form, the CDR3 reads TGCGCCAGCAACGATCTCGACAGGAGACAGTTCTTC. The encoded protein is CASNDLDRRQFF.

The sample holds many counts of this clonotype. CDR3 coding DNA: TGTGCCAGCAGCTCCTTCCTAGCCACCGGGGAGCTGTTTTTT. Translated: CASSSFLATGELFF. V usage is TRBV11-2 and J usage is TRBJ2-2, with D possibly being TRBD2 (5 bases). The CDR3 sequence is 14 residues long. V was trimmed by 4 bases and J by 4 bases, leaving 10 bases between them. CDR1 is SGHAT, CDR2 FQNNGV, per germline.

The sample holds many counts of this clonotype. The chain has TRBV3-1 and TRBJ2-1, with 10 bases identical to TRBD2. Germline trimming cut 4 bases from V and 10 bases from J; bases unmatched to any gene: 7. The CDR3 is made up of 14 amino acids. Looked up from germline, CDR1 is LGHDT and CDR2 is YNNKEL (reference sequence). In nucleotides, the CDR3 is TGTGCCAGCAGCCGCCTAGCGGGAGTGGGCGAGCAGTTCTTC. Translating it yields CASSRLAGVGEQFF.

This clonotype was seen at least ten times. V is TRBV7-9 and J is TRBJ2-7, with TRBD2 matching over 13 bases. The CDR3 totals 15 residues. Germline V gives CDR1 SEHNR, CDR2 FQNEAQ (reference sequence). J gave up 6 bases and V 5 bases, and 7 bases lay outside the gene matches. The CDR3 sequence: CASSVGTSGNGEQYF. CDR3 sequence (DNA): TGTGCCAGCAGCGTCGGGACTAGCGGGAACGGCGAGCAGTACTTC.

The sample holds many counts of this clonotype. The rearrangement uses TRBV9 and TRBJ2-6, with D unclear. This CDR3 is 16 amino acids long. V lost 0 bases and J 2 bases, leaving 9 bases between the germline ends. Germline V CDR1 and CDR2: SGDLS, YYNGEE. The CDR3 sequence: CASSVVPSAGANVLTF. The DNA of the CDR3 is TGTGCCAGCAGCGTAGTCCCCAGTGCTGGGGCCAACGTCCTGACTTTC.

Many counts were recorded for this clonotype. The rearrangement joins TRBV11-2 to TRBJ1-2; D is uncertain. The CDR3 extends over 13 amino acids. Per the germline V gene, CDR1 is SGHAT and CDR2 is FQNNGV. Between the trimmed V and J ends, which lost 0 bases and 8 bases, there was a span of 10 bases. The CDR3 coding sequence is TGTGCCAGCAGCTTAGATTATTCGAGCGGCTACACCTTC. Translation gives CASSLDYSSGYTF. The full variable domain, completed using reference TRBV11-2 and TRBJ1-2, is EAGVAQSPRYKIIEKRQSVAFWCNPISGHATLYWYQQILGQGPKLLIQFQNNGVVDDSQLPKDRFSAERLKGVDSTLKIQPAKLEDSAVYLCASSLDYSSGYTFGSGTRLTVV.

This clonotype was seen at least ten times. The chain has TRBV20-1 and TRBJ2-6; the D call may be TRBD1 or TRBD2 (6 bases each). CDR1 is DFQATT, CDR2 SNEGSKA, per germline (reference sequence). Trimming shortened V by 3 bases and J by 3 bases, and 9 bases separated the two germline ends. CDR3 length: 14 residues. The CDR3 reads CSASGGRGANVLTF. Here the CDR3 DNA reads TGCAGTGCTAGTGGGGGGCGTGGGGCCAACGTCCTGACTTTC.

This clonotype was detected ten times or more. This chain joins TRBV5-4 and TRBJ1-2, with D hard to call. Trimming left V 3 bases short and J 3 bases short, with 12 bases between. Per the germline V gene, CDR1 is SGHNT and CDR2 is YYREEE (reference sequence). The CDR3 totals 14 residues. CDR3 amino acids: CASSSRTAHYGYTF. The CDR3 DNA sequence: TGTGCCAGCAGCTCCAGGACGGCACACTATGGCTACACCTTC.

This clonotype was observed many times. The chain couples TRBV5-1 to TRBJ1-5; 7 bases line up with TRBD1. The CDR3 extends over 15 amino acids. Trimming at V came to 4 bases and at J to 7 bases, leaving 11 bases not matched to a gene. Germline V gene lookup returns CDR1 SGHRS and CDR2 YFSETQ. The CDR3 sequence is CASSPSGQLTQPQHF. Here the CDR3 DNA reads TGCGCCAGCAGCCCCTCGGGACAGTTGACCCAGCCCCAGCATTTT.

This clonotype counts as medium-sized. The chain carries TRBV20-1 and TRBJ2-7; TRBD1 aligns across 7 bases. Trimming took 4 bases from V and 0 from J; bases not matched to a gene: 9. The V gene's germline CDR1 is DFQATT and CDR2 SNEGSKA (reference sequence). The CDR3 runs to 15 residues. In DNA form, the CDR3 reads TGCAGTGCTAATGACAGGGAAGTTAGCTCCTACGAGCAGTACTTC. Its translation is CSANDREVSSYEQYF.

This clonotype was recorded many times. The chain links TRBV12-3 or TRBV12-4 to TRBJ1-5; maybe TRBD1 (5 bases). This CDR3 spans 16 amino acids. Trimming took off 5 bases at V and 8 bases at J, with 22 bases between the two ends. The CDR3 loop is CASSRGTGYLWEPQHF. Here the CDR3 DNA reads TGTGCCAGCAGTCGAGGGACTGGGTACTTGTGGGAGCCCCAGCATTTT.

This clonotype was picked up many times. The chain employs TRBV2 and TRBJ2-7; D is possibly TRBD1 (6 bases). Germline lookup yields CDR1 SNHLY and CDR2 FYNNEI. This CDR3 has 15 residues. V shed 2 bases and J shed 5 bases, with 16 bases lying between them. The CDR3: CASSERLKRGNEQYF. Here the CDR3 DNA reads TGTGCCAGCAGTGAACGGTTAAAGAGGGGGAACGAGCAGTACTTC.

This clonotype was detected once. As the CDR3 is not closed by the conserved phenylalanine or tryptophan, this likely results from a read error. The chain links TRBV12-3 or TRBV12-4 to TRBJ1-3, with D perhaps matching TRBD1 (5 bases). V gave up 5 bases and J gave up 3 bases, with 14 bases separating them. This CDR3 is built from 15 residues. The CDR3 DNA reads as TGTGCCAGCAGTAAATCCCAGGGCAGTGGAAACACCATATATGTT. This translates into CASSKSQGSGNTIYV.

The chain uses TRBV30 and TRBJ2-1; TRBD2 matches at 7 bases. CDR3 length: 13 amino acids. The V gene end was trimmed by 5 bases and the J gene end by 9 bases; junction bases not matched to a gene: 10. Per germline, CDR1 GTSNPN and CDR2 SVGIG (reference sequence). In DNA, the CDR3 is TGTGCCTGGGTGGGAGGGATCTCGCGTGAGCAGTTCTTC. This codes for CAWVGGISREQFF.

This clonotype was seen ten or more times. The chain combines TRBV6-2 or TRBV6-3 with TRBJ2-2; D remains ambiguous. The germline CDR1 and CDR2 sequences are MNHEY and SVGEGT. The CDR3 is 15 residues long. The germline V and J ends were trimmed by 4 bases and 3 bases, with 12 bases remaining between them. The CDR3 nucleotides read TGTGCCAGCAGTTCCCCACACGGAGACACCGGGGAGCTGTTTTTT. Protein sequence: CASSSPHGDTGELFF.

The genes are TRBV6-1 and TRBJ2-7; 7 bases are shared with TRBD1. The germline CDR1 and CDR2 sequences are MNHNS and SASEGT. The CDR3 contains 14 residues. J was trimmed by 2 bases and V by 5 bases; bases with no gene match: 6. The CDR3 region has the DNA TGTGCCAGCAGTAGGACAGGTCATACCTACGAGCAGTACTTC. As protein: CASSRTGHTYEQYF.

In its sample, this clonotype was seen many times. The chain carries TRBV20-1 and TRBJ1-2; TRBD1 aligns across 7 bases. Trimming took 1 base from V and 4 from J; bases not matched to a gene: 0. The CDR3 is made up of 12 amino acids. CDR1 is DFQATT, CDR2 SNEGSKA, per germline (reference sequence). The CDR3 nucleotides are TGCAGTGCTAGAGGGACAGGCTATGGCTACACCTTC. This encodes CSARGTGYGYTF.